The 5 T cell receptor beta chains reported below all come from one sample, sequenced in a study of cytomegalovirus exposure and HLA in healthy donors. PCR employed 60 Vbeta and 13 Jbeta primers. Libraries were prepared by immunoSEQ multiplex PCR; TCRdb keeps only in-frame clonotypes and omits some of them. The sample holds 65,000 to 85,000 clones, around 10% seen once. The sequenced material came from PBMCs. Receptors were obtained from a man in his fifties or sixties in good health and CMV-seropositive.

This clone has only a few counts. The chain uses TRBV25-1 and TRBJ1-1; D is undetermined. The CDR3 has 13 amino acids. Trimming pared 2 bases from V and 3 bases from J, leaving 7 bases between. The germline V gene encodes CDR1 MGHDK and CDR2 SYGVNS. DNA for the CDR3: TGTGCCAGCAGTGAAGGAGGGTACACTGAAGCTTTCTTT. Encoded protein: CASSEGGYTEAFF.

The chain combines TRBV19 with TRBJ1-1; TRBD1 matches at 7 bases. The CDR3 is 14 residues long. Germline loops: CDR1 LNHDA, CDR2 SQIVND (reference sequence). The V and J ends lost 5 bases and 8 bases, in that order; junction bases with no gene match: 11. CDR3 nucleotide sequence: TGTGCCAGTAGTCCCGGAGGGGGCGCATCGGAAGCTTTCTTT. Protein sequence: CASSPGGGASEAFF.

The gene calls are TRBV29-1 and TRBJ2-5; 8 bases fit TRBD1. In germline, CDR1 is SQVTM, CDR2 ANQGSEA. The CDR3 loop spans 14 amino acids. Trimming at V came to 4 bases and at J to 2 bases, leaving 6 bases not matched to a gene. This CDR3 is CSVAQGAGQETQYF. The CDR3 DNA reads TGCAGCGTTGCCCAGGGGGCAGGACAAGAGACCCAGTACTTC.

The J gene is TRBJ1-5, the V gene TRBV6-1, with TRBD1 matching 7 bases. With V trimmed by 11 bases and J by 4 bases, 5 bases remained unmatched. The germline V gene encodes CDR1 MNHNS and CDR2 SASEGT. The CDR3 runs 12 residues. CDR3 in amino acids: CASGQINQPQHF. The CDR3 nucleotides read TGTGCCTCGGGACAGATTAATCAGCCCCAGCATTTT.

V is TRBV9 and J is TRBJ2-7; no reliable D call. Trimming removed 3 bases at V and 6 bases at J, with 19 bases between. The V gene's germline CDR1 is SGDLS and CDR2 YYNGEE. The CDR3 has 15 amino acids. The CDR3 reads CASSDWKDDLSEQYF. In DNA, the CDR3 is TGTGCCAGCAGCGATTGGAAAGATGACTTATCCGAGCAGTACTTC.